A selection of T cell receptor beta chains follows, all from one sample in a study of T cells after yellow fever vaccination. TCRdb called the 5' RACE reads again in MiXCR, with one record for every CDR3 protein. The sample lists 300,000 to 400,000 distinct CDR3 sequences; approximately 12% were seen once. This sample comprised CD4+ T cells sorted from PBMCs, obtained 45 days after the yellow fever booster vaccination. The origin of the receptors is a man aged 18 to 35 who received the YFV17D yellow fever vaccine. Both conserved end residues are part of each CDR3. Fields, in order: V gene, J gene, clone size, D gene, CDR3 DNA, CDR3 protein. The D gene is left open where the match is weak. Rows give clone size only sometimes, using once, few, many, or a class for an expanded clone.

v_call: TRBV10-2
j_call: TRBJ1-2
clone_size: few
d_call: -
cdr3_nt: TGCGCCAGCCGGGACACACGCAGGGGTGGCTACACCTTC
cdr3_aa: CASRDTRRGGYTF

v_call: TRBV2
j_call: TRBJ2-4
clone_size: -
d_call: -
cdr3_nt: TGTGCCAGCACTCGGGACTGGGGGTACATTCAGTACTTC
cdr3_aa: CASTRDWGYIQYF

v_call: TRBV20-1
j_call: TRBJ2-5
clone_size: few
d_call: -
cdr3_nt: TGCAGTGCTAGCAGTTTCGAAGAGACCCAGTACTTC
cdr3_aa: CSASSFEETQYF

v_call: TRBV27
j_call: TRBJ2-5
clone_size: few
d_call: -
cdr3_nt: TGTGCCAGCAGTTCCCCGCAACAGGGCGTTGTTTGGTTC
cdr3_aa: CASSSPQQGVVWF

v_call: TRBV18
j_call: TRBJ1-1
clone_size: many
d_call: -
cdr3_nt: TGTGCCAGCTCGCAAAATTATCAGGCTGAAGCTTTCTTT
cdr3_aa: CASSQNYQAEAFF

v_call: TRBV7-2
j_call: TRBJ2-7
clone_size: many
d_call: -
cdr3_nt: TGTGCCAGCAGAGGTCGGGCACCCTACGAGCAGTACTTC
cdr3_aa: CASRGRAPYEQYF

v_call: TRBV28
j_call: TRBJ1-4
clone_size: few
d_call: -
cdr3_nt: TGTGCCAGCACCAAAGGTTATGAAAAACTGTTTTTT
cdr3_aa: CASTKGYEKLFF

v_call: TRBV5-6
j_call: TRBJ1-6
clone_size: -
d_call: -
cdr3_nt: TGTGCCAGCAGCTTGGTGTCGAGAGGGAATTCACCCCTCCACTTT
cdr3_aa: CASSLVSRGNSPLHF

v_call: TRBV27
j_call: TRBJ2-7
clone_size: few
d_call: TRBD1
cdr3_nt: TGTGCCAGCAGTCAACAACAGGGGGCCGAGCAGTACTTC
cdr3_aa: CASSQQQGAEQYF

v_call: TRBV9
j_call: TRBJ2-3
clone_size: few
d_call: TRBD2
cdr3_nt: TGTGCCAGCAGCGGCGGGGGGTTCATGAGTACGCAGTATTTT
cdr3_aa: CASSGGGFMSTQYF

v_call: TRBV7-2
j_call: TRBJ2-1
clone_size: few
d_call: TRBD2
cdr3_nt: TGTGCCAGCAGTCTAGCGGGGGGACTCAATGAGCAGTTCTTC
cdr3_aa: CASSLAGGLNEQFF

v_call: TRBV6-5
j_call: TRBJ2-5
clone_size: few
d_call: -
cdr3_nt: TGTGCCAGCAGTGGCGTTGATGCGGGATCACAAGAGACCCAGTACTTC
cdr3_aa: CASSGVDAGSQETQYF

v_call: TRBV6-5
j_call: TRBJ2-3
clone_size: -
d_call: -
cdr3_nt: TGTGCCAGCAGGTCCGGGATCAGAGGCCGTTTAAGCACAGATACGCAGTATTTT
cdr3_aa: CASRSGIRGRLSTDTQYF

v_call: TRBV7-2
j_call: TRBJ2-7
clone_size: few
d_call: TRBD1
cdr3_nt: TGTGCCAGCAGCTTCACAGGGGGCCATTCCTACGAGCAGTACTTC
cdr3_aa: CASSFTGGHSYEQYF

v_call: TRBV11-1
j_call: TRBJ2-7
clone_size: -
d_call: -
cdr3_nt: TGTGCCAGCGGAACGGGATACGAGCAGTACTTC
cdr3_aa: CASGTGYEQYF

v_call: TRBV7-2
j_call: TRBJ1-1
clone_size: few
d_call: -
cdr3_nt: TGTGCCAGCAGCCACAGGGAGGGTGAAGCTTTCTTT
cdr3_aa: CASSHREGEAFF

v_call: TRBV10-1
j_call: TRBJ2-2
clone_size: few
d_call: -
cdr3_nt: TGCGCCAGCAGTGAACCGACCTCGCCCGGGGAGCTGTTTTTT
cdr3_aa: CASSEPTSPGELFF

v_call: TRBV6-6
j_call: TRBJ1-4
clone_size: few
d_call: -
cdr3_nt: TGTGCCACCGGGTCCAGGGGAAAACTGTTTTTT
cdr3_aa: CATGSRGKLFF

v_call: TRBV6-2/TRBV6-3
j_call: TRBJ1-5
clone_size: few
d_call: -
cdr3_nt: TGTGCCAGCAGTTACGCGTATAGCAATCAGCCCCAGCATTTT
cdr3_aa: CASSYAYSNQPQHF

v_call: TRBV7-9
j_call: TRBJ2-3
clone_size: few
d_call: -
cdr3_nt: TGTGCCAGCAGCCCCCCTGGGGGCAGGGGCACAGATACGCAGTATTTT
cdr3_aa: CASSPPGGRGTDTQYF

v_call: TRBV4-3
j_call: TRBJ2-5
clone_size: few
d_call: -
cdr3_nt: TGCGCCAGCAGCCAAGATCTCGGAGGAGAAGAGACCCAGTACTTC
cdr3_aa: CASSQDLGGEETQYF

v_call: TRBV12-3/TRBV12-4
j_call: TRBJ1-1
clone_size: -
d_call: -
cdr3_nt: TGTGCCAGCCAGACAGATGCGAACACTGAAGCTTTCTTT
cdr3_aa: CASQTDANTEAFF

v_call: TRBV29-1
j_call: TRBJ2-5
clone_size: -
d_call: TRBD2
cdr3_nt: TGCAGCGTTGACAATATAGCGGGAGAGACCCAGTACTTC
cdr3_aa: CSVDNIAGETQYF

v_call: TRBV5-1
j_call: TRBJ2-5
clone_size: -
d_call: -
cdr3_nt: TGCGCCAGCAGCCGAACCAGGGTAGAGGTAGAGACCCAGTACTTC
cdr3_aa: CASSRTRVEVETQYF

v_call: TRBV7-2
j_call: TRBJ2-1
clone_size: few
d_call: TRBD1
cdr3_nt: TGTGCCAGCAGCTTAGGTATTGGGACAGGGGGCTTCAATGAGCAGTTCTTC
cdr3_aa: CASSLGIGTGGFNEQFF

v_call: TRBV25-1
j_call: TRBJ2-5
clone_size: few
d_call: TRBD1
cdr3_nt: TGTGCCAGCCGTGAGGGGGCCGCTCAAGAGACCCAGTACTTC
cdr3_aa: CASREGAAQETQYF

v_call: TRBV14
j_call: TRBJ1-2
clone_size: few
d_call: -
cdr3_nt: TGTGCCAGCAGCCAAGAGTTCATGGCAGTTCAGGGGTACACCTTC
cdr3_aa: CASSQEFMAVQGYTF

v_call: TRBV6-6
j_call: TRBJ1-1
clone_size: -
d_call: TRBD1
cdr3_nt: TGTGCCAGCAGTTACGCCGGGACAGAGCAAGTTGCTTTCTTT
cdr3_aa: CASSYAGTEQVAFF

v_call: TRBV20-1
j_call: TRBJ1-3
clone_size: -
d_call: -
cdr3_nt: TGCAGTGCGGACTCGGGGTTTAAGACAGGAAACACCATATATTTT
cdr3_aa: CSADSGFKTGNTIYF

v_call: TRBV6-1
j_call: TRBJ2-2
clone_size: -
d_call: -
cdr3_nt: TGTGCCAGCAGCGCCCCCCGCAGGGTCGTGTCCGGGGAGCTGTTTTTT
cdr3_aa: CASSAPRRVVSGELFF

v_call: TRBV7-9
j_call: TRBJ1-4
clone_size: few
d_call: TRBD1
cdr3_nt: TGTGCCAGCAGCTTCAGGGGGCGCGAAAAACTGTTTTTT
cdr3_aa: CASSFRGREKLFF

v_call: TRBV7-2
j_call: TRBJ1-2
clone_size: -
d_call: TRBD1
cdr3_nt: TGTGCCAGCAGCCCCCAACAGGGGGCAGGTAACTATGGCTACACCTTC
cdr3_aa: CASSPQQGAGNYGYTF

v_call: TRBV7-2
j_call: TRBJ2-3
clone_size: -
d_call: -
cdr3_nt: TGTGCCAGCAGCTTTCTTCCAGGGGACGGCACAGATACGCAGTATTTT
cdr3_aa: CASSFLPGDGTDTQYF

v_call: TRBV2
j_call: TRBJ2-1
clone_size: few
d_call: TRBD2
cdr3_nt: TGTGCCAGCAGGCCCGGGACTAGCCCCGAGCAGTTCTTC
cdr3_aa: CASRPGTSPEQFF

v_call: TRBV11-2
j_call: TRBJ2-3
clone_size: -
d_call: -
cdr3_nt: TGTGCCAGCAGCTCTGTCGACCCTGGGGATACGCAGTATTTT
cdr3_aa: CASSSVDPGDTQYF

v_call: TRBV7-3
j_call: TRBJ2-5
clone_size: few
d_call: TRBD2
cdr3_nt: TGTGCCAGCAGCCCGGGGGGGGCGACGCAAGAGACCCAGTACTTC
cdr3_aa: CASSPGGATQETQYF

v_call: TRBV3-1
j_call: TRBJ2-7
clone_size: many
d_call: TRBD1
cdr3_nt: TGTGCCAGCAGCCAACCGACAGGGGGCCGGAACGAGCAGTACTTC
cdr3_aa: CASSQPTGGRNEQYF

v_call: TRBV5-1
j_call: TRBJ1-4
clone_size: few
d_call: -
cdr3_nt: TGCGCCAGCAGCTTGGATTCAACTAATGAAAAACTGTTTTTT
cdr3_aa: CASSLDSTNEKLFF

v_call: TRBV6-1
j_call: TRBJ1-1
clone_size: -
d_call: -
cdr3_nt: TGTGCCAGCACTATAGCAACAGGGAACACTGAAGCTTTCTTT
cdr3_aa: CASTIATGNTEAFF

v_call: TRBV7-2
j_call: TRBJ2-3
clone_size: many
d_call: -
cdr3_nt: TGTGCCAGCAGCCCGGGACTCCTCACAGATACGCAGTATTTT
cdr3_aa: CASSPGLLTDTQYF

v_call: TRBV11-2
j_call: TRBJ2-7
clone_size: few
d_call: -
cdr3_nt: TGTGCCAGCAGCTTTCGGGGCTTCTACGAGCAGTACTTC
cdr3_aa: CASSFRGFYEQYF

v_call: TRBV5-1
j_call: TRBJ2-7
clone_size: many
d_call: TRBD1
cdr3_nt: TGCGCCAGCAGCCCGGGGACAGGTCGTAGCGAGCAGTACTTC
cdr3_aa: CASSPGTGRSEQYF

v_call: TRBV7-3
j_call: TRBJ2-1
clone_size: -
d_call: -
cdr3_nt: TGTGCCAGCAGTGTACAGGGCTTCTACAATGAGCAGTTCTTC
cdr3_aa: CASSVQGFYNEQFF

v_call: TRBV5-1
j_call: TRBJ1-1
clone_size: many
d_call: -
cdr3_nt: TGCGCCAGCAGCGTAATGGGGACGGCAACTGAAGCTTTCTTT
cdr3_aa: CASSVMGTATEAFF

v_call: TRBV5-1
j_call: TRBJ2-5
clone_size: many
d_call: -
cdr3_nt: TGCGCCAGCAGCTTCGGGCTCGAGGAGACCCAGTACTTC
cdr3_aa: CASSFGLEETQYF

v_call: TRBV6-5
j_call: TRBJ1-1
clone_size: many
d_call: -
cdr3_nt: TGTGCCAGCAGTTATTTGGGGGCGAAAGCTTTCTTT
cdr3_aa: CASSYLGAKAFF

v_call: TRBV5-1
j_call: TRBJ1-2
clone_size: few
d_call: TRBD1
cdr3_nt: TGCGCCAGCAGCACTTCAGGGGGCCTTAACTATGGCTACACCTTC
cdr3_aa: CASSTSGGLNYGYTF

v_call: TRBV11-2
j_call: TRBJ2-3
clone_size: -
d_call: -
cdr3_nt: TGTGCCAGCAGCTTCAACGCGCTCCGGGCAGATACGCAGTATTTT
cdr3_aa: CASSFNALRADTQYF